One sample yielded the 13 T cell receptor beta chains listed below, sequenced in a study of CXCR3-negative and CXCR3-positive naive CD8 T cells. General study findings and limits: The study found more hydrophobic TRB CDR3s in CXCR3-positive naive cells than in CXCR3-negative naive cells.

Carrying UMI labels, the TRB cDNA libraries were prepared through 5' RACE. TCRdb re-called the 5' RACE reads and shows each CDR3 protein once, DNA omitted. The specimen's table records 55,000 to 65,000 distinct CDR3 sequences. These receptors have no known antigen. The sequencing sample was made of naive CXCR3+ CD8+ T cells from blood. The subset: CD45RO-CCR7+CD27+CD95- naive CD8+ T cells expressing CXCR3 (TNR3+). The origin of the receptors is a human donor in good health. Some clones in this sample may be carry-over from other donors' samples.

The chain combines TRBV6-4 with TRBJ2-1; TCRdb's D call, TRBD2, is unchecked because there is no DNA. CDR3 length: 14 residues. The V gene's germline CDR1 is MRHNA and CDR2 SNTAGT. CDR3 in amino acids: CASSEASGGNEQFF.

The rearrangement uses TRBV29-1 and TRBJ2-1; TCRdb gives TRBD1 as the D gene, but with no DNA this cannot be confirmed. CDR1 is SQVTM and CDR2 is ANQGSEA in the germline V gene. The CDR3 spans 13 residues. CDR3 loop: CSALRTGSNEQFF.

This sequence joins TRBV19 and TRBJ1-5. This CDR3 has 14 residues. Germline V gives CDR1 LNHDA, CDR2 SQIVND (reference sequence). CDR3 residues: CASSDINLNQPQHF. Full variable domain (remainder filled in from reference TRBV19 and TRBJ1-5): DGGITQSPKYLFRKEGQNVTLSCEQNLNHDAMYWYRQDPGQGLRLIYYSQIVNDFQKGDIAEGYSVSREKKESFPLTVTSAQKNPTAFYLCASSDINLNQPQHFGDGTRLSIL.

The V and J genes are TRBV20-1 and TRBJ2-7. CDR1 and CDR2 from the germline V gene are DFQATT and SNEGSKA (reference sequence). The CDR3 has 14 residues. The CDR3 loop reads CSARGDNQIYEQYF.

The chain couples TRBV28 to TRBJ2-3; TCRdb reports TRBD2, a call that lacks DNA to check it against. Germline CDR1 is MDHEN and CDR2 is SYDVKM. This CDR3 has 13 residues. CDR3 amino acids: CASSLIGRSTQYF.

CDR3 sequence: CASSLPLGGVHNEQFF. V and J are TRBV7-2 and TRBJ2-1; TCRdb's D call, TRBD1, is unchecked because there is no DNA. The CDR3 runs to 16 residues. Germline CDR1 reads SGHTA; CDR2 reads FQGNSA.

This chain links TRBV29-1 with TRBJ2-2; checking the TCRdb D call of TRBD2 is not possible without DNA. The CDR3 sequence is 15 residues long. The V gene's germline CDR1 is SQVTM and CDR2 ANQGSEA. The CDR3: CSVVPGGPSHGELFF.

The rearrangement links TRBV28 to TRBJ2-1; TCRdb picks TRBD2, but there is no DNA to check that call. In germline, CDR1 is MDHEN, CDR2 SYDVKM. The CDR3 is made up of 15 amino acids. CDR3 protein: CASAESASLYNEQFF.

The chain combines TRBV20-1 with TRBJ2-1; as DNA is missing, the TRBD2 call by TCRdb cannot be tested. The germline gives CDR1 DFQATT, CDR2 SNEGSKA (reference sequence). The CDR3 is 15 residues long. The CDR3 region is CSAREFSGTYNEQFF.

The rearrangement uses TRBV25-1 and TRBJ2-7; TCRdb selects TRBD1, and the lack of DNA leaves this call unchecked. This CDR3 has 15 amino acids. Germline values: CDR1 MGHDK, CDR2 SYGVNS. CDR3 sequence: CASSDPDRTPYEQYF.

CDR3 sequence: CASSHAGLQNTEAFF. The V gene is TRBV4-1, the J gene TRBJ1-1. Germline assignment: CDR1 MGHRA and CDR2 YSYEKL. The CDR3 consists of 15 residues.

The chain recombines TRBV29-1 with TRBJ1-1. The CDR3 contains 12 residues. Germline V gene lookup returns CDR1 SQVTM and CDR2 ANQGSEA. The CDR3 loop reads CSVGGGNTEAFF.

The CDR3 spells CASSPGQETQYF. The V call is TRBV6-2 or TRBV6-3, the J call TRBJ2-5; lacking DNA, the TRBD1 call made by TCRdb goes unchecked. Germline V gives CDR1 MNHEY, CDR2 SVGEGT. This CDR3 has 12 residues.